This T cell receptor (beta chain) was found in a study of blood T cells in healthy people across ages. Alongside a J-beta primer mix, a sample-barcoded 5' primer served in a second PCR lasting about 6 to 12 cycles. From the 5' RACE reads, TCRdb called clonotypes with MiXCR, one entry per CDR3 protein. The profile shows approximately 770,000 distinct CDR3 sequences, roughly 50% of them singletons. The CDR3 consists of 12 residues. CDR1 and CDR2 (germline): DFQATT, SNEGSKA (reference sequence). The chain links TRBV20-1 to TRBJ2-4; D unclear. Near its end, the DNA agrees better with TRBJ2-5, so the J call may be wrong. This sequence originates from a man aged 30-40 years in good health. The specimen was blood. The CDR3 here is CSAPIVLGTQYF. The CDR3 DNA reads TGCAGTGCCCCAATCGTGTTGGGGACCCAGTACTTC.